This entry features one T cell receptor beta chain sequence. Its specificity is not known. Given the absence of the conserved phenylalanine or tryptophan at the CDR3 end, a read error is likely. The record originates from a study of identical twins. Overall study findings and caveats: These conclusions were based on statistical analysis (cross-sectional, not following the same donors). Zero-insertion analyses were open to partial confounding by invariant MAIT and iNKT cells.

All donors were healthy Caucasians. TCRdb called the 5' RACE reads again in MiXCR, with one record for every CDR3 protein. This repertoire shows some 460,000 distinct CDR3 sequences, approximately 15% found once; its top ten account for roughly 0.56%. The CDR3 runs to 17 residues. V was trimmed by 3 bases and J by 5 bases, leaving 23 bases between them. Germline CDR1 KGHSH, CDR2 LQKENI. The sample was also reused in another study, on yellow fever vaccine responses in identical twins. That paper notes: Twins reportedly mounted vaccine T cell responses that seemed partly convergent, partly personalized.

The TCR sequence derives from a woman in her late teens or twenties in good health. Sample: CD4+ T cells sorted from blood. The genes are TRBV18 and TRBJ2-7; D possibly corresponds to TRBD1 (6 bases). The CDR3, as DNA: TGTGCCAGCTCACCCGGTTTGGGGGCTAGGAAGGCTCACGAGCAGTACCTC. As protein: CASSPGLGARKAHEQYL.